This is a list of T cell receptor beta chains from one sample in a study of blood T cell repertoires in COVID-19. Assay used: immunoSEQ multiplex PCR; TCRdb lists only in-frame clones, some missing. Here the sample spans roughly 48,000 clones, approximately 88% being singletons. What was sequenced was peripheral blood. These TCRs come from a man aged 65-85 years with acute or convalescent COVID-19. Each CDR3 is given with its conserved first and last residue. Size values are once, few and many counts, or a class for expanded clones, and some rows have none.

v_gene,abundance,j_gene,CDR3aa
TRBV15,.,TRBJ1-5,CATSFGRDSNQPQHF
TRBV19,.,TRBJ2-7,CASSIAAGGYEQYF
TRBV15,.,TRBJ2-1,CATSRDLVASGEYNEQFF
TRBV19,.,TRBJ2-2,CASSSGQGTGELFF
TRBV6-5,.,TRBJ1-4,CASRGTPTNEKLFF
TRBV12-3/TRBV12-4,.,TRBJ1-2,CASSVLLYYGYTF
TRBV11-3,.,TRBJ2-3,CASSSSGGGTQYF
TRBV11-3,.,TRBJ2-1,CASSLEEGREQFF
TRBV5-5,.,TRBJ1-2,CASSLQQDGSGYTF
TRBV7-2,.,TRBJ1-6,CASSLGKAGSPLHF
TRBV18,.,TRBJ2-3,CASSPPGSGSGTDTQYF
TRBV5-8,few,TRBJ2-1,CASSYPGQAYNEQFF
TRBV25-1,.,TRBJ2-1,CASSEATGGGYEQFF
TRBV4-1,.,TRBJ1-5,CASSQDTSSAHQPQHF
TRBV5-1,few,TRBJ2-5,CASSLGTEDTTQYF
TRBV12-3/TRBV12-4,.,TRBJ2-1,CASSATAYNEQFF
TRBV5-1,.,TRBJ2-5,CASSSLPNLEETQYF
TRBV7-2,.,TRBJ1-6,CASSLNGGFGDSPLHF
TRBV4-3,.,TRBJ1-2,CASSQRTGSGYTF
TRBV30,.,TRBJ1-4,CAWSVQGEKLFF
TRBV28,.,TRBJ1-5,CASSLRGAGGGSNQPQHF
TRBV7-8,.,TRBJ2-1,CASSHRFNEQFF
TRBV11-3,few,TRBJ2-5,CASSLDGREGQETQYF
TRBV7-6,once,TRBJ2-2,CASSLDEALGELFF
TRBV5-1,.,TRBJ2-1,CASSTLLGTTSYNEQFF
TRBV5-5,.,TRBJ1-2,CASSIPGQVNYGYTF
TRBV28,.,TRBJ2-5,CASRPTGLAGGNGETQYF
TRBV10-3,.,TRBJ1-3,CAISDGRGRGNTIYF
TRBV12-3/TRBV12-4,.,TRBJ2-7,CASSLVSSEQYF
TRBV5-4,.,TRBJ2-7,CASSPVQGIFYEQYF
TRBV5-1,.,TRBJ1-1,CTSSLDGQGSNTEAFF
TRBV7-2,.,TRBJ1-5,CASSSPAGLPRDQPQHF
TRBV9,.,TRBJ2-3,CASSGSLDTQYF
TRBV18,.,TRBJ2-1,CASSLPLNEQFF
TRBV14,.,TRBJ1-2,CASSQDLAGVRGYTF